These T cell receptor beta chains were read from a single sample in a study of T cell repertoires in cytomegalovirus infection. Via MiXCR, TCRdb re-called the reads, giving one row per CDR3 protein. Altogether around 770,000 distinct CDR3 sequences are present, approximately 32% being singletons, with the ten largest covering about an eighth. No cognate antigen is known for these TCRs. Sequencing was performed on cultured CD8+ T cells from PBMCs, taken from culture after CMV antigen stimulation. All receptors come from a human donor in good health (CMV status not recorded). Some clones in this sample may be carry-over from other donors' samples. Both conserved end residues are part of each CDR3. A D gene is named only where the DNA matches it firmly. Some rows have no size entry. The others give once, few or many, or a class for an expanded clone.

TGTGCCAGTAGTATCTCCGGGGGCGGCTACACCTTC	CASSISGGGYTF	TRBJ1-2	NA	TRBV19	NA
TGTGCCAGCAGTGAATACTTTCAAGGACAAGCGGGGAATGAAAAACTGTTTTTT	CASSEYFQGQAGNEKLFF	TRBJ1-4	NA	TRBV25-1	NA
TGTGCCATCAGCCTCACAGGGGGCCTAGAAGAGACCCAGTACTTC	CAISLTGGLEETQYF	TRBJ2-5	NA	TRBV10-3	TRBD1
TGCGCCAGCAGCCAGGCGTCGGACTCCTACAATGAGCAGTTCTTC	CASSQASDSYNEQFF	TRBJ2-1	NA	TRBV4-1	NA
TGTGCCATCAGTGGACAGCTGAGTGATGAAAAACTGTTTTTT	CAISGQLSDEKLFF	TRBJ1-4	NA	TRBV10-3	NA
TGCGCCAGCAGCCAAGACCCCGGGACATATAACTATGGCTACACCTTC	CASSQDPGTYNYGYTF	TRBJ1-2	NA	TRBV4-1	NA
TGTGCCAGCAGTGAATATAAAGATACGCAGTATTTT	CASSEYKDTQYF	TRBJ2-3	NA	TRBV25-1	NA
TGTGCCAGCAGTCCCGAAGAGCAGTTCTTC	CASSPEEQFF	TRBJ2-1	few	TRBV27	NA
TGTGCCAGCAGTTTTCGAAGGCACAGCATGAACACTGAAGCTTTCTTT	CASSFRRHSMNTEAFF	TRBJ1-1	once	TRBV28	NA
TGTGCCAGCAGTTTCGGACAGGCCAATCAGCCCCAGCATTTT	CASSFGQANQPQHF	TRBJ1-5	few	TRBV27	TRBD1
TGTGCCAGCAGCTTAGGGATGGGACTGCCGAATGAGCAGTTCTTC	CASSLGMGLPNEQFF	TRBJ2-1	many	TRBV7-6	NA
TGTGCCAGTAGGACCGAGGGACAGGGGAATGGCTACACCTTC	CASRTEGQGNGYTF	TRBJ1-2	NA	TRBV27	TRBD1
TGCAGTGCTAGAGATCCAGAGTCCTACGAGCAGTACTTC	CSARDPESYEQYF	TRBJ2-7	few	TRBV20-1	NA
TGTGCCAGCAGCCCGCCGGCGACACTAGCCTCGGTTGGCACAGATACGCAGTATTTT	CASSPPATLASVGTDTQYF	TRBJ2-3	few	TRBV28	NA
TGTGCCAGCAGGATAGACTATACGCAGTATTTT	CASRIDYTQYF	TRBJ2-3	NA	TRBV25-1	NA
TGTGCCAGAAAGCTTCTCACTGAAGCTTTCTTT	CARKLLTEAFF	TRBJ1-1	NA	TRBV2	NA
TGTGCTAGCAGCTTGCAGGGCGGGAAATCACCCCTCCACTTT	CASSLQGGKSPLHF	TRBJ1-6	few	TRBV7-7	NA
TGTGCCAGCAGTTTATGGGGCAGGGTCGCTGATGAGCAGTTCTTC	CASSLWGRVADEQFF	TRBJ2-1	NA	TRBV28	NA
TGTGCCAGCTCACATACCTACAATGAGCAGTTCTTC	CASSHTYNEQFF	TRBJ2-1	NA	TRBV18	NA
TGTGCCAGTAGTAAAGACCAGGGGGCGTACACCGGGGAGCTGTTTTTT	CASSKDQGAYTGELFF	TRBJ2-2	NA	TRBV19	TRBD1
TGTGCCAGCAGCATCCGGGACAGGGAAGAGACCCAGTACTTC	CASSIRDREETQYF	TRBJ2-5	few	TRBV13	TRBD1
TGTGCCAGCAGTCCCTTACTGCAGGGATTTTATGGCTACACCTTC	CASSPLLQGFYGYTF	TRBJ1-2	few	TRBV12-3/TRBV12-4	NA
TGTGCCAGCAGTTACACTGACAGGGGCGGGACTGAGACCCAGTACTTC	CASSYTDRGGTETQYF	TRBJ2-5	NA	TRBV6-8	TRBD1
TGTGCCAGCAGCTCCTGGACAGGAGGCACAGATACGCAGTATTTT	CASSSWTGGTDTQYF	TRBJ2-3	NA	TRBV7-4	TRBD1
TGTGCCAGCAGCCATGACAACCAAGAGACCCAGTACTTC	CASSHDNQETQYF	TRBJ2-5	many	TRBV11-2	NA
TGTGCCAGCAGCTTAGCGCGGGGAGCTTTCTTT	CASSLARGAFF	TRBJ1-1	few	TRBV7-9	NA
TGTGCCAGCAGCCCCGGTCCAGGTATGAACACTGAAGCTTTCTTT	CASSPGPGMNTEAFF	TRBJ1-1	many	TRBV7-2	NA
TGTGCCAGCAGTTACTCGAGCAGGGGGATCTACAATGAGCAGTTCTTC	CASSYSSRGIYNEQFF	TRBJ2-1	NA	TRBV6-5	TRBD1
TGTGCCAGCAGCTTAGAAGTAGCTTATCAAGAGACCCAGTACTTC	CASSLEVAYQETQYF	TRBJ2-5	many	TRBV7-2	NA
TGTGCCAGCATACAGGGCTCCTATAATTCACCCCTCCACTTT	CASIQGSYNSPLHF	TRBJ1-6	few	TRBV6-1	NA
TGTGCCACCAGGGACGACCAAGAGACCCAGTACTTC	CATRDDQETQYF	TRBJ2-5	many	TRBV12-3/TRBV12-4	NA
TGTGCCAGCAGCGCAAACAGGGGCCTGAACACTGAAGCTTTCTTT	CASSANRGLNTEAFF	TRBJ1-1	many	TRBV7-8	TRBD1
TGTGCCAGTAGTATTTCCGGGGTGGTGAACACTGAAGCTTTCTTT	CASSISGVVNTEAFF	TRBJ1-1	NA	TRBV19	NA
TGTGCCAGCAGCCAAGATATCGGGGGGGGGCACCCCTACAATGAGCAGTTCTTC	CASSQDIGGGHPYNEQFF	TRBJ2-1	NA	TRBV4-1	TRBD2
TGTGCCACCAGCAGAGATCGCGGGGGCGGGAAGAACACTGAAGCTTTCTTT	CATSRDRGGGKNTEAFF	TRBJ1-1	NA	TRBV15	NA
TGTGCCAGCAGTTCCCCGCAGGGACCGAACACCGGGGAGCTGTTTTTT	CASSSPQGPNTGELFF	TRBJ2-2	NA	TRBV7-6	NA
TGTGCCACCAGTGATTTCCGGGGGCAGGGGGTATCTGGGGCCAACGTCCTGACTTTC	CATSDFRGQGVSGANVLTF	TRBJ2-6	NA	TRBV24-1	NA
TGTGCCAGCTCACCGGATGAGAATCAGCCCCAGCATTTT	CASSPDENQPQHF	TRBJ1-5	NA	TRBV18	NA
TGTGCCAGCAGTTTATCTCAAGACAGTACCTACGAGCAGTACTTC	CASSLSQDSTYEQYF	TRBJ2-7	few	TRBV27	NA
TGTGCCAGCAGTGCCGTCACGACCCTTACAGATACGCAGTATTTT	CASSAVTTLTDTQYF	TRBJ2-3	NA	TRBV6-5	NA
TGTGCCAGCAGCTTACGCCGGGGGGGCCCCTACAATGAGCAGTTCTTC	CASSLRRGGPYNEQFF	TRBJ2-1	NA	TRBV7-3	TRBD2
TGTGCCATCAGTGAGTCTTTCGGGGCAGCAGATACGCAGTATTTT	CAISESFGAADTQYF	TRBJ2-3	NA	TRBV10-3	NA
TGTGCTAGTGGTTTGGACCAGAATTTCTATGGCTACACCTTC	CASGLDQNFYGYTF	TRBJ1-2	few	TRBV12-5	NA
TGTGCCAGCAGTTATCGACCCCAACCCGGGGAGCTGTTTTTT	CASSYRPQPGELFF	TRBJ2-2	NA	TRBV28	NA
TGTGCCAGCAGCTTAATTGGACAGGGACCCAACAATGAGCAGTTCTTC	CASSLIGQGPNNEQFF	TRBJ2-1	NA	TRBV7-9	TRBD1